The rows below give T cell receptor beta chains drawn from one sample of a study of CD8+CD57+ T cells in acquired aplastic anemia. TCRdb used MiXCR to reprocess the reads, holding one entry per CDR3 protein. Among around 430,000 distinct CDR3 sequences, more than 25% were seen once, and the ten largest hold nearly 0.85%. Sequencing was performed on sorted CD4+, CD8+, or CD8+CD57+ T cells (not recorded which) from PBMCs. The receptors were gathered from a human donor with aplastic anemia. Each CDR3 is given without its conserved first and last residue. Each record gives: CDR3 protein, J gene, V gene.

CDR3 protein: ATSDQGRPPQH
J gene: TRBJ1-5
V gene: TRBV24-1

CDR3 protein: ASSLRLPEDTQY
J gene: TRBJ2-3
V gene: TRBV2

CDR3 protein: SASGGLGSYEQY
J gene: TRBJ2-7
V gene: TRBV20-1

CDR3 protein: ATSRVGGLGAWLNTEAF
J gene: TRBJ1-1
V gene: TRBV15

CDR3 protein: ASSSKPGQGSAGELF
J gene: TRBJ2-2
V gene: TRBV19

CDR3 protein: ACKAKKETGTYTDTQY
J gene: TRBJ2-3
V gene: TRBV11-2

CDR3 protein: ASSLAVGGTSDEQY
J gene: TRBJ2-7
V gene: TRBV5-1

CDR3 protein: ASSNTANTEAF
J gene: TRBJ1-1
V gene: TRBV2

CDR3 protein: ASSPALGGGYGYT
J gene: TRBJ1-2
V gene: TRBV9

CDR3 protein: ASGGTGGGTIY
J gene: TRBJ1-3
V gene: TRBV2

CDR3 protein: ASTRNPDSYEQY
J gene: TRBJ2-7
V gene: TRBV5-1

CDR3 protein: AGTDSPRTPYGYT
J gene: TRBJ1-2
V gene: TRBV6-1

CDR3 protein: AWSETGGYTEAF
J gene: TRBJ1-1
V gene: TRBV30

CDR3 protein: ASSHPPGTGNQPQH
J gene: TRBJ1-5
V gene: TRBV19

CDR3 protein: AISGTGASTGELF
J gene: TRBJ2-2
V gene: TRBV10-3

CDR3 protein: ASRVDGGPNTEAF
J gene: TRBJ1-1
V gene: TRBV6-2/TRBV6-3

CDR3 protein: ASSIWTGQHEQF
J gene: TRBJ2-1
V gene: TRBV7-2

CDR3 protein: SARDTGRPRMNTEAF
J gene: TRBJ1-1
V gene: TRBV20-1

CDR3 protein: ATSRDARDEQF
J gene: TRBJ2-1
V gene: TRBV15

CDR3 protein: ASKRERSYNEQF
J gene: TRBJ2-1
V gene: TRBV10-2

CDR3 protein: ASTIQGVNTEAF
J gene: TRBJ1-1
V gene: TRBV2

CDR3 protein: ASSMGTGTETQY
J gene: TRBJ2-5
V gene: TRBV19

CDR3 protein: AISVGDSHEQY
J gene: TRBJ2-7
V gene: TRBV10-3

CDR3 protein: ASSLGSGIVNTEAF
J gene: TRBJ1-1
V gene: TRBV7-9

CDR3 protein: ASSRGATGETEAF
J gene: TRBJ1-1
V gene: TRBV7-9

CDR3 protein: ASSPSRQGLRGYT
J gene: TRBJ1-2
V gene: TRBV6-5

CDR3 protein: ASTKTPTSGNTIY
J gene: TRBJ1-3
V gene: TRBV6-1

CDR3 protein: ASSQDPTGGSNYGYT
J gene: TRBJ1-2
V gene: TRBV4-1

CDR3 protein: ASSIGQGIIAEAF
J gene: TRBJ1-1
V gene: TRBV12-3/TRBV12-4

CDR3 protein: SARDGGAQAKNIQY
J gene: TRBJ2-4
V gene: TRBV20-1

CDR3 protein: ASRKGTSRFTDTQY
J gene: TRBJ2-3
V gene: TRBV10-2

CDR3 protein: ASSPDGGTTEAF
J gene: TRBJ1-1
V gene: TRBV18

CDR3 protein: ASSLRHDNQPQH
J gene: TRBJ1-5
V gene: TRBV12-3/TRBV12-4

CDR3 protein: SAGQGSGGQPQH
J gene: TRBJ1-5
V gene: TRBV29-1

CDR3 protein: SASLRLLASLQTQY
J gene: TRBJ2-5
V gene: TRBV20-1

CDR3 protein: ASSFGTNYGYT
J gene: TRBJ1-2
V gene: TRBV7-2

CDR3 protein: ASSSPGHPYEQY
J gene: TRBJ2-7
V gene: TRBV28

CDR3 protein: ASSQGLAGAKQETQY
J gene: TRBJ2-5
V gene: TRBV14

CDR3 protein: ASSEALDRATEAF
J gene: TRBJ1-1
V gene: TRBV6-1

CDR3 protein: ASLEGVGYGYT
J gene: TRBJ1-2
V gene: TRBV14

CDR3 protein: ASETGREQY
J gene: TRBJ2-7
V gene: TRBV9

CDR3 protein: SVESGTGMNEQF
J gene: TRBJ2-1
V gene: TRBV29-1

CDR3 protein: ASSSGTAANYGYT
J gene: TRBJ1-2
V gene: TRBV19

CDR3 protein: ASSLTWYGDEQF
J gene: TRBJ2-1
V gene: TRBV14

CDR3 protein: ASSGTGLSRNQPQH
J gene: TRBJ1-5
V gene: TRBV25-1

CDR3 protein: ASSLDQGGGWETQY
J gene: TRBJ2-5
V gene: TRBV7-9

CDR3 protein: ASSLGAGGNNEQF
J gene: TRBJ2-1
V gene: TRBV7-8

CDR3 protein: ASSHSLGSSYNEQF
J gene: TRBJ2-1
V gene: TRBV5-6

CDR3 protein: AISGEQGEPQH
J gene: TRBJ1-5
V gene: TRBV10-3

CDR3 protein: ASSDYSGVRETQY
J gene: TRBJ2-5
V gene: TRBV6-1

CDR3 protein: AISVEPVPNQPQH
J gene: TRBJ1-5
V gene: TRBV10-3

CDR3 protein: ASSPTGAFETQY
J gene: TRBJ2-5
V gene: TRBV6-1

CDR3 protein: ASSVSGFYGYT
J gene: TRBJ1-2
V gene: TRBV9

CDR3 protein: ASSVVPGPTGGYT
J gene: TRBJ1-2
V gene: TRBV9

CDR3 protein: AWSVLRDRVFSGANVLT
J gene: TRBJ2-6
V gene: TRBV30